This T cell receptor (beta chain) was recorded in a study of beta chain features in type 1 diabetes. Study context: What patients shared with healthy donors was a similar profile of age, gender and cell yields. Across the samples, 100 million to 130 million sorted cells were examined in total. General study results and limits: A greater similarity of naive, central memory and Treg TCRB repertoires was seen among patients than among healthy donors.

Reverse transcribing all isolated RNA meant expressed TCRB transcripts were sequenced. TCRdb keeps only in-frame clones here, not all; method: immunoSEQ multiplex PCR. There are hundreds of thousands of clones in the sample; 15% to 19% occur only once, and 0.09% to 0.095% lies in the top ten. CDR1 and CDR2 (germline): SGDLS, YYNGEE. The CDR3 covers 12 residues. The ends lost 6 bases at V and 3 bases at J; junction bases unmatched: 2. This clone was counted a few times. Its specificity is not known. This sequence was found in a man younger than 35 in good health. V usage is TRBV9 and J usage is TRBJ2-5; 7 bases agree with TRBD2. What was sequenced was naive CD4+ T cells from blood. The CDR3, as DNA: TGTGCCAGCAACGCGGGGGAAGAGACCCAGTACTTC. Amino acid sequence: CASNAGEETQYF.